The rows below give T cell receptor beta chains drawn from one sample of a study of blood T cells in healthy people across ages. TCRdb independently ran MiXCR on the 5' RACE reads; one entry per CDR3 protein. Of some 890,000 distinct CDR3 sequences in the sample, 25% to 30% were seen once. A further study also used this sample, focusing on T cells of mothers and their children.

What was sequenced was blood. The receptors derive from a woman between 40 and 55 years old in good health. CDR3s include the opening cysteine and the closing phenylalanine or tryptophan. The order of the fields is clone size, V gene, D gene, J gene, CDR3 protein, CDR3 DNA. D genes are given only for firm matches. Only part of the rows carry a size: once, few, many, or a class if the clone is expanded.

size: many; V: TRBV7-9; D: TRBD2; J: TRBJ2-1; CDR3: CASRPGSGGPSSYNEQFF; DNA: TGTGCCAGCCGCCCCGGCAGCGGGGGTCCGAGCTCCTACAATGAGCAGTTCTTC
size: many; V: TRBV7-2; D: NA; J: TRBJ1-2; CDR3: CASSLEVHYGYTF; DNA: TGTGCCAGCAGCTTAGAGGTGCACTATGGCTACACCTTC
size: few; V: TRBV28; D: NA; J: TRBJ1-1; CDR3: CASSSTGRAFF; DNA: TGTGCCAGCAGTTCAACAGGGAGGGCTTTCTTT
size: NA; V: TRBV5-1; D: NA; J: TRBJ1-1; CDR3: CASSWKGSEAFF; DNA: TGCGCCAGCAGCTGGAAGGGGTCTGAAGCTTTCTTT
size: few; V: TRBV7-8; D: TRBD2; J: TRBJ2-2; CDR3: CASSFPTSGTGELFF; DNA: TGTGCCAGCAGCTTTCCTACTAGCGGAACCGGGGAGCTGTTTTTT
size: NA; V: TRBV5-1; D: NA; J: TRBJ2-5; CDR3: CASSLGQGSWETQYF; DNA: TGCGCCAGCAGCTTGGGGCAGGGGTCTTGGGAGACCCAGTACTTC
size: few; V: TRBV20-1; D: NA; J: TRBJ1-1; CDR3: CSARASNTEAFF; DNA: TGCAGTGCTCGTGCTTCGAACACTGAAGCTTTCTTT
size: NA; V: TRBV12-3/TRBV12-4; D: TRBD1; J: TRBJ1-3; CDR3: CASNPGQGESGNTIYF; DNA: TGTGCCAGCAATCCGGGACAGGGAGAGTCTGGAAACACCATATATTTT
size: NA; V: TRBV2; D: NA; J: TRBJ2-2; CDR3: CAKRPADTGELFF; DNA: TGTGCAAAGAGGCCCGCGGACACCGGGGAGCTGTTTTTT
size: many; V: TRBV5-1; D: TRBD2; J: TRBJ2-7; CDR3: CASSPPGTSVEQYF; DNA: TGCGCCAGCAGCCCCCCCGGGACTAGTGTCGAGCAGTACTTC
size: NA; V: TRBV12-3/TRBV12-4; D: TRBD2; J: TRBJ2-1; CDR3: CASSSRGVAPSYNEQFF; DNA: TGTGCCAGCAGTTCCCGGGGGGTAGCGCCATCCTACAATGAGCAGTTCTTC
size: NA; V: TRBV5-6; D: NA; J: TRBJ2-7; CDR3: CASSRGDSPNYEQYF; DNA: TGTGCCAGCAGCAGGGGGGACAGTCCAAACTACGAGCAGTACTTC
size: many; V: TRBV20-1; D: TRBD1; J: TRBJ1-2; CDR3: CSARNDREGRRGYTF; DNA: TGCAGTGCTAGAAATGACAGGGAAGGTAGAAGGGGCTACACCTTC
size: many; V: TRBV7-3; D: TRBD1; J: TRBJ2-1; CDR3: CASSLSGTGFNEQFF; DNA: TGTGCCAGCAGCCTCTCCGGGACAGGGTTCAATGAGCAGTTCTTC
size: NA; V: TRBV29-1; D: NA; J: TRBJ2-2; CDR3: CSSQMGVNTWELFF; DNA: TGCAGCTCACAGATGGGGGTGAACACCTGGGAGCTGTTTTTT
size: NA; V: TRBV5-1; D: TRBD1; J: TRBJ1-5; CDR3: CASSLLPGTDYSNQPQHF; DNA: TGCGCCAGCAGCTTATTACCAGGGACAGATTATAGCAATCAGCCCCAGCATTTT
size: many; V: TRBV28; D: NA; J: TRBJ2-7; CDR3: CASRARGPRWEQYF; DNA: TGTGCCAGCAGGGCCCGGGGCCCGAGGTGGGAGCAGTACTTC
size: NA; V: TRBV7-2; D: NA; J: TRBJ2-2; CDR3: CASSLTGSSTAGELFF; DNA: TGTGCCAGCAGCTTAACCGGGAGCTCGACCGCCGGGGAGCTGTTTTTT
size: many; V: TRBV6-5; D: TRBD2; J: TRBJ2-4; CDR3: CASSLSASGGKNIQYF; DNA: TGTGCCAGCAGTTTGTCCGCTAGCGGGGGGAAAAACATTCAGTACTTC
size: many; V: TRBV7-9; D: NA; J: TRBJ2-7; CDR3: CASSSPKDVSYEQYF; DNA: TGTGCCAGCAGCTCGCCCAAGGACGTATCCTACGAGCAGTACTTC
size: NA; V: TRBV6-5; D: NA; J: TRBJ1-1; CDR3: CASSYERGTEAFF; DNA: TGTGCCAGCAGTTACGAAAGGGGCACTGAAGCTTTCTTT
size: many; V: TRBV4-3; D: NA; J: TRBJ2-1; CDR3: CASSQDRGMGYNEQFF; DNA: TGCGCCAGCAGCCAAGATCGGGGTATGGGGTACAATGAGCAGTTCTTC
size: NA; V: TRBV10-3; D: TRBD2; J: TRBJ2-3; CDR3: CAISEPARGLAATTDTQYF; DNA: TGTGCCATCAGTGAGCCAGCACGGGGTCTAGCGGCAACCACAGATACGCAGTATTTT
size: NA; V: TRBV9; D: TRBD2; J: TRBJ2-7; CDR3: CASSAAAGTSVHEQYF; DNA: TGTGCCAGCAGCGCTGCGGCGGGGACTAGCGTCCACGAGCAGTACTTC
size: many; V: TRBV5-1; D: NA; J: TRBJ2-5; CDR3: CASSLATQETQYF; DNA: TGCGCCAGCAGCTTGGCCACCCAAGAGACCCAGTACTTC
size: once; V: TRBV5-1; D: TRBD2; J: TRBJ2-7; CDR3: CASSLDGRVSHEQYF; DNA: TGCGCCAGCAGCTTGGACGGGAGGGTCTCCCACGAGCAGTACTTC
size: NA; V: TRBV25-1; D: NA; J: TRBJ2-5; CDR3: CASSDRQTYQETQYF; DNA: TGTGCCAGCAGTGACCGGCAAACGTACCAAGAGACCCAGTACTTC
size: many; V: TRBV2; D: TRBD2; J: TRBJ2-5; CDR3: CASSFAGGQETQYF; DNA: TGTGCCAGCAGTTTCGCGGGGGGCCAAGAGACCCAGTACTTC
size: NA; V: TRBV29-1; D: NA; J: TRBJ2-7; CDR3: CSVIQGVYEQYF; DNA: TGCAGCGTTATTCAAGGGGTCTACGAGCAGTACTTC
size: few; V: TRBV30; D: TRBD1; J: TRBJ1-2; CDR3: CAWSGTGAPTYYGYTF; DNA: TGTGCCTGGAGTGGGACAGGGGCTCCTACTTACTATGGCTACACCTTC
size: NA; V: TRBV6-5; D: NA; J: TRBJ1-4; CDR3: CASRRTWSQINEKLFF; DNA: TGTGCCAGCCGTCGCACGTGGAGTCAAATTAATGAAAAACTGTTTTTT
size: many; V: TRBV28; D: NA; J: TRBJ1-1; CDR3: CASSRVTEAFF; DNA: TGTGCCAGCAGCCGAGTCACTGAAGCTTTCTTT
size: NA; V: TRBV3-1; D: NA; J: TRBJ2-1; CDR3: CASSPWGRVEGNQFF; DNA: TGTGCCAGCAGCCCCTGGGGCAGGGTTGAGGGAAATCAGTTCTTC
size: NA; V: TRBV5-1; D: TRBD2; J: TRBJ2-5; CDR3: CASSRDYLRETQYF; DNA: TGCGCCAGCAGCCGGGACTACCTGAGGGAGACCCAGTACTTC
size: many; V: TRBV6-2/TRBV6-3; D: NA; J: TRBJ2-7; CDR3: CASSYTGNYEQYF; DNA: TGTGCCAGCAGTTATACAGGGAACTACGAGCAGTACTTC
size: many; V: TRBV7-9; D: NA; J: TRBJ2-5; CDR3: CASSLEGVQYF; DNA: TGTGCCAGCAGCTTAGAGGGGGTCCAGTACTTC
size: few; V: TRBV5-1; D: NA; J: TRBJ2-6; CDR3: CASSTSSGYGANVLTF; DNA: TGCGCCAGCAGCACCTCTTCGGGGTATGGGGCCAACGTCCTGACTTTC
size: NA; V: TRBV19; D: NA; J: TRBJ1-5; CDR3: CACRVAALSNQPQHF; DNA: TGTGCCTGTAGGGTCGCAGCCCTTAGCAATCAGCCCCAGCATTTT
size: many; V: TRBV7-3; D: TRBD2; J: TRBJ2-7; CDR3: CASSLYPPGALAGRPTFEQYF; DNA: TGTGCCAGCAGCTTATATCCCCCCGGGGCTCTAGCGGGGAGACCTACGTTCGAGCAGTACTTC